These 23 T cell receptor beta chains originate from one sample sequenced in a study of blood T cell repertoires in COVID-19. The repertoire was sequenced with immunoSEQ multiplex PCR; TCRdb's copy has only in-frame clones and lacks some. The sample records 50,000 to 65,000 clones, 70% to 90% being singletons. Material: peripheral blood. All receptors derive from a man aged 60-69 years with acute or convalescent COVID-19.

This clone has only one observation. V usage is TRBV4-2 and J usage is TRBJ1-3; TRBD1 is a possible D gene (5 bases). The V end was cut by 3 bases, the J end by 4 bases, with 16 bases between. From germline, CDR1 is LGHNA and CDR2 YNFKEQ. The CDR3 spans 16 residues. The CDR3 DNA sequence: TGTGCCAGCAGCCAGGATTCGTGGGGGGACGGAAACACCATATATTTT. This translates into CASSQDSWGDGNTIYF.

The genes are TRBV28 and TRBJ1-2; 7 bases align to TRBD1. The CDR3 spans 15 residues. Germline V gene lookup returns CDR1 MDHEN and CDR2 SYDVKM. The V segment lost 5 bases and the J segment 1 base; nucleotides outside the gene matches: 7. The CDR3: CASSPQGDGNYGYTF. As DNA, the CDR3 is TGTGCCAGCAGTCCCCAGGGGGACGGTAACTATGGCTACACCTTC.

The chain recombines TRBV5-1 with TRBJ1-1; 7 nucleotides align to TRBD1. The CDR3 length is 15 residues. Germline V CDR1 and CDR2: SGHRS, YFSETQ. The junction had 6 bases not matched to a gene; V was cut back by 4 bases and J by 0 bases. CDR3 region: CASSPGQTMNTEAFF. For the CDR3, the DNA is TGCGCCAGCAGCCCGGGACAGACAATGAACACTGAAGCTTTCTTT.

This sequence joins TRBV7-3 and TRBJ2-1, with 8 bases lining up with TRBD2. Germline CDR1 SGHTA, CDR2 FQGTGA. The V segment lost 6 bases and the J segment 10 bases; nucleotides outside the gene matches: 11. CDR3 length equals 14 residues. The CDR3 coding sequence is TGTGCCAGCAGGGCCCGGGAGGGGTTTCGGGAGCAGTTCTTC. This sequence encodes CASRAREGFREQFF.

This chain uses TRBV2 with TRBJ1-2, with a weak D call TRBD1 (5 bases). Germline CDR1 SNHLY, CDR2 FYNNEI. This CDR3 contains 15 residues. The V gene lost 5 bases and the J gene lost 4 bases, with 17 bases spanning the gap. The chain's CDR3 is CASSNYLRTTYGYTF. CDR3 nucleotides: TGTGCCAGCAGTAACTACCTGAGGACAACCTATGGCTACACCTTC. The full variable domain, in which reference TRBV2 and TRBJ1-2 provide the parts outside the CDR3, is EPEVTQTPSHQVTQMGQEVILRCVPISNHLYFYWYRQILGQKVEFLVSFYNNEISEKSEIFDDQFSVERPDGSNFTLKIRSTKLEDSAMYFCASSNYLRTTYGYTFGSGTRLTVV.

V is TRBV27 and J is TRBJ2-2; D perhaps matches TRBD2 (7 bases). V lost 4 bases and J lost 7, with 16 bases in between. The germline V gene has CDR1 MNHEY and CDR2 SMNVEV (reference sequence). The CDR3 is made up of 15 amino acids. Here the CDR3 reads CASSWEGQRSGELFF. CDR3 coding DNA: TGTGCCAGCAGTTGGGAGGGACAAAGAAGCGGGGAGCTGTTTTTT.

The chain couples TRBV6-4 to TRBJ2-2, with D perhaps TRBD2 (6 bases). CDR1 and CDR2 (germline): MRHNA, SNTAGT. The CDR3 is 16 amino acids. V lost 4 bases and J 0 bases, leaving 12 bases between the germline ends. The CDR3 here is CASSANSGTNTGELFF. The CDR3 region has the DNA TGTGCCAGCAGTGCGAATAGCGGAACGAACACCGGGGAGCTGTTTTTT.

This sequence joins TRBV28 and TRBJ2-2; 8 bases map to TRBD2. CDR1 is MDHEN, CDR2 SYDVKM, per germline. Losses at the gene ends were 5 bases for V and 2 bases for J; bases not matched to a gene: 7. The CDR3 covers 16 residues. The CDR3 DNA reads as TGTGCCAGCAGTCTGGGGGCGGGAGGAAACACCGGGGAGCTGTTTTTT. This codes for CASSLGAGGNTGELFF.

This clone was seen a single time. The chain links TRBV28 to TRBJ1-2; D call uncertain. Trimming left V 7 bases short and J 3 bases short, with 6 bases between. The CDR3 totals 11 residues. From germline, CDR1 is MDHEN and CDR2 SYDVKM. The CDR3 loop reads CASTSYYGYTF. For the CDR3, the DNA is TGTGCCAGCACCAGTTACTATGGCTACACCTTC.

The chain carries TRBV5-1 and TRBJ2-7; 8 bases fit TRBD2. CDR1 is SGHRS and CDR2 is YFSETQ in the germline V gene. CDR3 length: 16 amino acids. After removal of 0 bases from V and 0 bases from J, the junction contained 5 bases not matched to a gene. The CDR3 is CASSLERTSSSYEQYF. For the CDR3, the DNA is TGCGCCAGCAGCTTGGAGAGGACTAGCAGCTCCTACGAGCAGTACTTC.

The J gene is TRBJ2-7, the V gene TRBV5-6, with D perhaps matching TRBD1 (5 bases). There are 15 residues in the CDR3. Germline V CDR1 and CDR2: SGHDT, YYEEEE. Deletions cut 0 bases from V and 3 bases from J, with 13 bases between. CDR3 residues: CASSLVGGQGYEQYF. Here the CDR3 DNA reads TGTGCCAGCAGCTTGGTAGGTGGGCAGGGCTACGAGCAGTACTTC.

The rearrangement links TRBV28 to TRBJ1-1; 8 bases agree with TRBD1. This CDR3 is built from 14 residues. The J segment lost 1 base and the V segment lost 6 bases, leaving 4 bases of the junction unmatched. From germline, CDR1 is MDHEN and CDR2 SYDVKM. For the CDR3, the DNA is TGTGCCAGCAGGGCAGGGGGCGCGAACACTGAAGCTTTCTTT. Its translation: CASRAGGANTEAFF.

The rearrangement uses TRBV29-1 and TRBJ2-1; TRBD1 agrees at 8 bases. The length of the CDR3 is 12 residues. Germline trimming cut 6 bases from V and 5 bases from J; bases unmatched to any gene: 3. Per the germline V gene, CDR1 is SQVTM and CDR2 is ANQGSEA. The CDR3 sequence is CSVSRGHNEQFF. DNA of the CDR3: TGCAGCGTCAGCAGGGGGCACAATGAGCAGTTCTTC.

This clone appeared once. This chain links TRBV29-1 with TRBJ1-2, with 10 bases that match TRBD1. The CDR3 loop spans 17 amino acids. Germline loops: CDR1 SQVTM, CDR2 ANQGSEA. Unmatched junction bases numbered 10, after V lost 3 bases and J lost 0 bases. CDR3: CSVDGPGTGEANYGYTF. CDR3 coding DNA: TGCAGCGTTGACGGGCCCGGGACAGGGGAAGCTAACTATGGCTACACCTTC.

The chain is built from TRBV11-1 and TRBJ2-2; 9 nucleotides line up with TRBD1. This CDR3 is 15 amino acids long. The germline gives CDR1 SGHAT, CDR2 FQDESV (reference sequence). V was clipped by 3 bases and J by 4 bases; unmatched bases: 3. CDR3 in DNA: TGTGCCAGCAGCTTTCGACAGGGGGGCACCGGGGAGCTGTTTTTT. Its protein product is CASSFRQGGTGELFF.

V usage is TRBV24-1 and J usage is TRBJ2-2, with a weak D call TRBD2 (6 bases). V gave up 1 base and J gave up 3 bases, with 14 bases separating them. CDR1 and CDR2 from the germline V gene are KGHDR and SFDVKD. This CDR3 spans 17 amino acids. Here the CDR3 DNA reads TGTGCCACCAGTGATTTTTTTCGGGGGTCGGACACCGGGGAGCTGTTTTTT. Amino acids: CATSDFFRGSDTGELFF.

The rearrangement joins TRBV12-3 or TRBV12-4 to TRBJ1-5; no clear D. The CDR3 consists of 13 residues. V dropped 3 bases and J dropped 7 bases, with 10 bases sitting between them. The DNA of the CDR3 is TGTGCCAGCAGTTTGATGGGAGGACAGCCCCAGCATTTT. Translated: CASSLMGGQPQHF.

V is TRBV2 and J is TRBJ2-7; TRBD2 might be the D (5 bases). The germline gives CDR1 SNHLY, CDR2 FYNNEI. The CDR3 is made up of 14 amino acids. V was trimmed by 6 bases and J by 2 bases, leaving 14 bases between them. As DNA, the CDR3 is TGTGCCAGCAGCGGGGTGGGAGAAACCTACGAGCAGTACTTC. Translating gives CASSGVGETYEQYF.

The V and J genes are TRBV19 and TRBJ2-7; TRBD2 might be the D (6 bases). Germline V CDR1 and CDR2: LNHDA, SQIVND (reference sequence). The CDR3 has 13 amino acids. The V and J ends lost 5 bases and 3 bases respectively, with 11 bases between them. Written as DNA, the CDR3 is TGTGCCAGTAGTCAGGGACTCCTCTACGAGCAGTACTTC. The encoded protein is CASSQGLLYEQYF.

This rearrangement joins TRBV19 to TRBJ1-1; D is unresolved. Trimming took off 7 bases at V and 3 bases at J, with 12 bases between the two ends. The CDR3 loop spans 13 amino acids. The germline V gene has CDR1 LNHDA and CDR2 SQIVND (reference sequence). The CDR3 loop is CASKAAGDTEAFF. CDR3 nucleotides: TGTGCCAGTAAAGCAGCAGGCGACACTGAAGCTTTCTTT.

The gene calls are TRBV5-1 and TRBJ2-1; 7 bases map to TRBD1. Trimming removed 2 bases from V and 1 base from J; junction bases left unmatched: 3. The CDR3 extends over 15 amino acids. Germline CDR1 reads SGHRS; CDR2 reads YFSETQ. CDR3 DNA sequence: TGCGCCAGCAGCTTTACAGGGGTATCCTACAATGAGCAGTTCTTC. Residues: CASSFTGVSYNEQFF.

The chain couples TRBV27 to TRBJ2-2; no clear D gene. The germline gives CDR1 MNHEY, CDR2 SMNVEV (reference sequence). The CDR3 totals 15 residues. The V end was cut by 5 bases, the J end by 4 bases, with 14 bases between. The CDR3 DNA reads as TGTGCCAGCAGTCCTCGGGTGGGTAGCACCGGGGAGCTGTTTTTT. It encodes CASSPRVGSTGELFF.

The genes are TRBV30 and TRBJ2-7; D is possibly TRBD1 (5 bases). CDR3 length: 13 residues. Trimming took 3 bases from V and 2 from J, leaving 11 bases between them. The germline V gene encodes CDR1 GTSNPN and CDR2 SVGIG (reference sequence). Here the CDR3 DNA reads TGTGCCTGGAGCCGTAGGGGTACCTACGAGCAGTACTTC. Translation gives CAWSRRGTYEQYF.